Listed below are T cell receptor beta chains from one sample, sequenced in a study of CD8 T cells in ankylosing spondylitis. TCRdb re-called the 5' RACE reads through MiXCR, storing one row per CDR3 protein. The sample holds nearly 250,000 distinct CDR3 sequences, roughly a third seen once. Sequencing was performed on blood, either unsorted or a sorted T cell fraction (not recorded which). The receptors originated from a male donor with ankylosing spondylitis or in good health (not recorded which). The CDR3 runs from the conserved cysteine through the conserved F or W. The order of the fields is J gene, V gene, clone size, D gene, CDR3 DNA, CDR3 protein. The D gene is left open where the match is weak. Size is omitted from some rows. Given values are once, few, many or a class for expanded clones.

>TRBJ2-5|TRBV3-1|-|TRBD2
TGTGCCAGCAGCCAAGGGGACTACCCGTCCCAAGAGACCCAGTACTTC
CASSQGDYPSQETQYF
>TRBJ2-7|TRBV7-6|-|-
TGTGCCAGCAGCCCGCTCCTCTCTACAGTCGCTAGAGAGCAGTACTTC
CASSPLLSTVAREQYF
>TRBJ2-7|TRBV6-1|-|-
TGTGCCAGCAGTAGTGACCCCGGGCCACACTACGAGCAGTACTTC
CASSSDPGPHYEQYF
>TRBJ1-2|TRBV5-1|few|-
TGCGCCAGCAGCTTGGTGGGGTCCTGGGGTGGCTACACCTTC
CASSLVGSWGGYTF
>TRBJ1-4|TRBV12-3/TRBV12-4|few|-
TGTGCCAGCAGTTTAGGTCTGTCCGCTGAAAAACTGTTTTTT
CASSLGLSAEKLFF
>TRBJ1-2|TRBV20-1|-|TRBD1
TGCAGTGCTAGAACCCCGGACAGGGTTGGCTACACCTTC
CSARTPDRVGYTF
>TRBJ1-1|TRBV12-3/TRBV12-4|-|-
TGTGCCAGCAACCTGGGGGGACCCACTGAAGCTTTCTTT
CASNLGGPTEAFF
>TRBJ2-7|TRBV20-1|few|-
TGCAGTGCTACCATTACAGGAACGCCCTACGAGCAGTACTTC
CSATITGTPYEQYF
>TRBJ2-2|TRBV29-1|few|-
TGCAGCGCCCTGGCCGGTAACGGGGAGCTGTTTTTT
CSALAGNGELFF
>TRBJ1-1|TRBV3-1|-|-
TGTGCCAGCAGCCAAGATTGGGGTGAAGCTTTCTTT
CASSQDWGEAFF
>TRBJ2-7|TRBV10-3|-|TRBD1
TGTGCCAGCCGGACCTGGGACAGGGGAACCTACGAGCAGTACTTC
CASRTWDRGTYEQYF
>TRBJ2-1|TRBV12-3/TRBV12-4|-|-
TGTGCCAGCAGTTTAGTCCGTTACAATGAGCAGTTCTTC
CASSLVRYNEQFF
>TRBJ2-7|TRBV12-3/TRBV12-4|-|-
TGTGCCAGCTCAGGGGTTGTAGCCTACGAGCAGTACTTC
CASSGVVAYEQYF
>TRBJ1-5|TRBV10-3|once|TRBD1
TGTGCCATCAAACAGGGGGTTGATCAGCCCCAGCATTTT
CAIKQGVDQPQHF
>TRBJ2-1|TRBV15|few|TRBD2
TGTGCCACCAGCGAAATGGGGACTAGCTACAATGAGCAGTTCTTC
CATSEMGTSYNEQFF
>TRBJ2-3|TRBV15|-|TRBD1
TGTGCCACAGGACAGGGCACAGATACGCAGTATTTT
CATGQGTDTQYF
>TRBJ1-1|TRBV6-5|few|-
TGTGCCAGCAGTTTCAACGAGAGGGAAATCCTGAGGGCTTTCTTT
CASSFNEREILRAFF
>TRBJ2-7|TRBV10-3|-|-
TGTGCCACAGTTTCCTCCTACGAGCAGTACTTC
CATVSSYEQYF
>TRBJ1-5|TRBV12-3/TRBV12-4|few|TRBD1
TGTGCCAGCAGCCCAGAGGTAGGGACAGGTCAGCCCCAGCATTTT
CASSPEVGTGQPQHF
>TRBJ2-5|TRBV4-2|few|TRBD2
TGTGCCAGCAGCCAAGGAGAACTAGCGGGGGGGCCCGGGGAGACCCAGTACTTC
CASSQGELAGGPGETQYF
>TRBJ2-7|TRBV20-1|once|-
TGCAGTGCTAGACCGGACAGCTACGAGCAGTACTTC
CSARPDSYEQYF
>TRBJ1-4|TRBV20-1|few|-
TGCAGTGCTAGAGCCTCTTTCCTGCAGGGGTCAACTAATGAAAAACTGTTTTTT
CSARASFLQGSTNEKLFF
>TRBJ2-5|TRBV6-5|many|-
TGTGCCAGCAGTTCGTGGGCAGGAGGGCCCCAAGAGACCCAGTACTTC
CASSSWAGGPQETQYF
>TRBJ1-1|TRBV5-1|few|TRBD1
TGCGCCAGCAGCCCGGACAGGGTTTCCATGAACACTGAAGCTTTCTTT
CASSPDRVSMNTEAFF
>TRBJ1-2|TRBV5-6|-|-
TGTGCCAGCAGCCGACAGGACCTGGCGTATGGCTACACCTTC
CASSRQDLAYGYTF
>TRBJ1-2|TRBV6-1|-|-
TGTGCCAGCAGACCACAGACGATCAAGGGCGGCTACACCTTC
CASRPQTIKGGYTF
>TRBJ2-7|TRBV6-5|few|-
TGTGCCAGCAGTTACTCACAGGGCGCCTACGAGCAGTACTTC
CASSYSQGAYEQYF
>TRBJ2-1|TRBV6-1|-|TRBD1
TGTGCCGGGGTGGACAGGTACAATGAGCAGTTCTTC
CAGVDRYNEQFF
>TRBJ1-5|TRBV12-3/TRBV12-4|-|TRBD1
TGTGCCAGCAGAACCGGACAGGGAACGAATCAGCCCCAGCATTTT
CASRTGQGTNQPQHF
>TRBJ1-1|TRBV4-1|-|-
TGCGCCAGCAGCCAGGGAAGGACAGTCCTGCAGAACACTGAAGCTTTCTTT
CASSQGRTVLQNTEAFF
>TRBJ2-7|TRBV20-1|-|-
TGCAGTGCTAGAGATCAGTCAGGGTTTACCCAGTACTTC
CSARDQSGFTQYF